This T cell receptor (beta chain) was profiled in a study of blood T cell repertoires in COVID-19. About the research overall: The United States, Italy and Spain supplied acute and convalescent COVID-19 samples. T cells, B-cell-depleted T cells, or PBMCs supplied cDNA or gDNA.

Original methodology: Estimation of nucleated cell counts was performed using reference gene primer amplification. This table comes from immunoSEQ multiplex PCR, and its TCRdb copy is limited to in-frame clones, with some not included. Clone size and V and J calls were adopted from that table, with D and trimming inferred from the DNA. The sample lists roughly 160,000 clones, more than 75% occurring once. This TCR came from a man over 45 who had recovered from COVID-19. The sequenced sample was peripheral blood.

CDR3 in DNA: TGTGCCAGTAGTATCTGGGTAGGACAGGGGCAGCCCCAGCATTTT. Amino acids: CASSIWVGQGQPQHF. The chain joins TRBV19 to TRBJ1-5, with 9 bases fitting TRBD1. J was trimmed by 7 bases and V by 3 bases; bases with no gene match: 7. The CDR3 spans 15 residues. CDR1 and CDR2 from the germline V gene are LNHDA and SQIVND (reference sequence).